This entry is about one TCR beta chain. Its specificity is unknown. CDR1 is SGHTA, CDR2 FQGNSA, per germline. With 6 bases clipped from V and 4 bases from J, the junction kept 6 bases outside the gene matches. The CDR3 is made up of 15 amino acids. Here immunoSEQ multiplex PCR was the method, and the copy in TCRdb shows in-frame clones only, minus some. Here the sample spans about 14,000 clones, roughly four fifths being singletons. The entry originates in a study of tumor-infiltrating lymphocytes in localized non-small cell lung cancer. Overall study: From each patient, both tumor and uninvolved lung, non-adjacent to tumor, were sampled.

Points from the study as a whole: Technical variation could not be separated from intratumor heterogeneity here. Immunotypes IM1 and IM2 had similar TCR-derived T-cell fractions.

The sequenced material came from lung tumor tissue. This TCR was sampled from a human donor with non-small cell lung cancer. The chain links TRBV7-2 to TRBJ2-1, with 10 bases identical to TRBD2. The CDR3 spells CASSPGTSVYNEQFF. The CDR3 nucleotides read TGTGCCAGCAGTCCCGGGACTAGCGTGTACAATGAGCAGTTCTTC.